The present TCR beta chain was sequenced within a study of T cells in localized non-small cell lung cancer. General study findings and limits: Uninvolved adjacent lung showed higher T cell clonality than tumor.

Note on this clone: Its antigen is still unknown.

Here immunoSEQ multiplex PCR was the method, and the copy in TCRdb shows in-frame clones only, minus some. Among tens of thousands of clones, about 92% were seen once, and the ten largest hold around 6.5%. Sample: peripheral blood, taken before any cancer treatment. The receptor comes from a female donor aged 60 or older with stage I lung adenocarcinoma.

DNA for the CDR3: TGTGCCAGCAGCGTAGATTGGGGGCATCAGCCCCAGCATTTT. Its protein product is CASSVDWGHQPQHF. The rearrangement uses TRBV9 and TRBJ1-5, with D maybe TRBD1 (6 bases). Per germline, CDR1 SGDLS and CDR2 YYNGEE. V lost 0 bases and J lost 5, with 9 bases in between. CDR3 size: 14 residues.